This is a list of T cell receptor beta chains from one sample in a study of a mutant IDH1 vaccine in newly diagnosed glioma. These receptors' antigens are unknown. Only in-frame clones appear in the TCRdb table, and some are missing; sequencing was by immunoSEQ multiplex PCR. The sample has roughly 130,000 clones, roughly 77% seen once. Sequencing used PBMCs, obtained from a glioma patient whose treatment included an IDH1 peptide vaccine. The receptors derive from a man aged 35-49 years with glioma. Each CDR3 is given with its conserved first and last residue. D genes are given only for firm matches. Clone size appears in some rows only: once, few, many, or a class for an expanded clone.

abundance: -; j_gene: TRBJ1-1; d_gene: -; v_gene: TRBV19; CDR3aa: CATDDTGVTEAFF; CDR3nt: TGTGCCACCGACGACACCGGCGTCACTGAAGCTTTCTTT
abundance: few; j_gene: TRBJ1-1; d_gene: -; v_gene: TRBV30; CDR3aa: CAWRIVTEAFF; CDR3nt: TGTGCCTGGAGGATAGTCACTGAAGCTTTCTTT
abundance: few; j_gene: TRBJ1-6; d_gene: -; v_gene: TRBV5-4; CDR3aa: CASSPQSPGRYSPLHF; CDR3nt: TGTGCCAGCAGCCCTCAGAGCCCTGGAAGGTATTCACCCCTCCACTTT
abundance: few; j_gene: TRBJ2-3; d_gene: TRBD2; v_gene: TRBV9; CDR3aa: CASSRGAGGPADTQYF; CDR3nt: TGTGCCAGCAGCCGGGGGGCGGGAGGGCCAGCAGATACGCAGTATTTT
abundance: few; j_gene: TRBJ2-2; d_gene: -; v_gene: TRBV30; CDR3aa: CAWTQLGGGGTGELFF; CDR3nt: TGTGCCTGGACCCAACTGGGGGGAGGTGGGACCGGGGAGCTGTTTTTT
abundance: -; j_gene: TRBJ2-1; d_gene: TRBD2; v_gene: TRBV6-1; CDR3aa: CASRGLAGLDEQFF; CDR3nt: TGTGCCAGCAGAGGACTAGCGGGATTGGATGAGCAGTTCTTC
abundance: few; j_gene: TRBJ1-1; d_gene: -; v_gene: TRBV14; CDR3aa: CASSQVRGNTEAFF; CDR3nt: TGTGCCAGCAGCCAAGTTCGGGGGAACACTGAAGCTTTCTTT
abundance: few; j_gene: TRBJ1-2; d_gene: -; v_gene: TRBV30; CDR3aa: CAWIRDGYGYTF; CDR3nt: TGTGCCTGGATCCGAGACGGCTATGGCTACACCTTC
abundance: -; j_gene: TRBJ2-1; d_gene: -; v_gene: TRBV4-2; CDR3aa: CASSYRDGDREQFF; CDR3nt: TGTGCCAGCAGCTATCGGGACGGCGATAGAGAGCAGTTCTTC
abundance: few; j_gene: TRBJ2-1; d_gene: TRBD2; v_gene: TRBV7-2; CDR3aa: CASSLVPSGRANEQFF; CDR3nt: TGTGCCAGCAGCTTAGTTCCCAGCGGGAGGGCTAATGAGCAGTTCTTC
abundance: -; j_gene: TRBJ1-2; d_gene: -; v_gene: TRBV20-1; CDR3aa: CSALQVYTF; CDR3nt: TGCAGTGCCCTCCAGGTCTACACCTTC
abundance: once; j_gene: TRBJ1-2; d_gene: TRBD1; v_gene: TRBV27; CDR3aa: CASSSGGWYGYTF; CDR3nt: TGTGCCAGCAGTTCAGGGGGCTGGTATGGCTACACCTTC
abundance: -; j_gene: TRBJ2-6; d_gene: -; v_gene: TRBV18; CDR3aa: CASSPGTLPGGANVLTF; CDR3nt: TGTGCCAGCTCACCCGGGACTCTACCGGGTGGGGCCAACGTCCTGACTTTC
abundance: -; j_gene: TRBJ2-5; d_gene: TRBD1; v_gene: TRBV30; CDR3aa: CACRGQGFSTTETQYF; CDR3nt: TGTGCCTGCCGGGGACAGGGGTTTAGTACAACCGAGACCCAGTACTTC
abundance: -; j_gene: TRBJ1-4; d_gene: -; v_gene: TRBV7-2; CDR3aa: CASSLGEQGSEKLFF; CDR3nt: TGTGCCAGCAGCTTAGGCGAACAGGGAAGTGAAAAACTGTTTTTT
abundance: once; j_gene: TRBJ2-2; d_gene: -; v_gene: TRBV6-6; CDR3aa: CASSYLEPNTGELFF; CDR3nt: TGTGCCAGCAGTTACCTTGAGCCGAACACCGGGGAGCTGTTTTTT
abundance: few; j_gene: TRBJ2-2; d_gene: -; v_gene: TRBV19; CDR3aa: CASSGAGYTGELFF; CDR3nt: TGTGCCAGTAGTGGGGCAGGCTACACCGGGGAGCTGTTTTTT
abundance: -; j_gene: TRBJ1-6; d_gene: -; v_gene: TRBV19; CDR3aa: CASSTAARMNSPLHF; CDR3nt: TGTGCCAGTAGTACGGCAGCTCGGATGAATTCACCCCTCCACTTT
abundance: few; j_gene: TRBJ2-1; d_gene: -; v_gene: TRBV2; CDR3aa: CASSSGVGTYNEQFF; CDR3nt: TGTGCCAGCAGTTCAGGGGTCGGGACCTACAATGAGCAGTTCTTC
abundance: -; j_gene: TRBJ2-3; d_gene: -; v_gene: TRBV11-2; CDR3aa: CASSLEGGTDTQYF; CDR3nt: TGTGCCAGCAGCTTAGAGGGGGGAACAGATACGCAGTATTTT
abundance: -; j_gene: TRBJ2-7; d_gene: -; v_gene: TRBV11-2; CDR3aa: CASSLKSYDSYEQYF; CDR3nt: TGTGCCAGCAGCTTAAAATCCTATGACTCCTACGAGCAGTACTTC
abundance: -; j_gene: TRBJ2-3; d_gene: TRBD2; v_gene: TRBV2; CDR3aa: CASSERLAGSFTDTQYF; CDR3nt: TGTGCCAGCAGTGAACGGTTAGCGGGGTCCTTCACAGATACGCAGTATTTT